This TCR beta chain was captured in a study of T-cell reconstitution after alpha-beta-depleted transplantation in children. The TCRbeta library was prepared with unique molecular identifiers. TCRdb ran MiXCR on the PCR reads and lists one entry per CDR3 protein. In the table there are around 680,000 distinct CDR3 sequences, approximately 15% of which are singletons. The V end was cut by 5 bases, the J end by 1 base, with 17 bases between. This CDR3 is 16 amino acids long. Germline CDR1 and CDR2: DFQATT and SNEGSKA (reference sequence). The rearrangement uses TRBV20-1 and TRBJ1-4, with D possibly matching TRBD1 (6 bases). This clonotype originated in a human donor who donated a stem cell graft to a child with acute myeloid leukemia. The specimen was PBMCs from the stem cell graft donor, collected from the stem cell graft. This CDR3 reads CSAQREGGRTNEKLFF. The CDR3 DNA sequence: TGCAGTGCTCAAAGAGAAGGGGGTCGAACTAATGAAAAACTGTTTTTT.